This TCR beta chain appears in the sequencing data of a study of cytomegalovirus exposure and HLA in healthy donors. This clone was counted only a few times. Per germline, CDR1 SGHRS and CDR2 YFSETQ. V lost 4 bases and J lost 3; bases outside the gene matches: 3. The length of the CDR3 is 15 residues. PCR primers comprised 60 Vbeta and 13 Jbeta primers. Sequencing was performed with immunoSEQ multiplex PCR; in TCRdb, only in-frame clones are kept and a portion is missing. The sample includes under 200,000 clones, more than 9.5% of them seen just once. The rearrangement uses TRBV5-1 and TRBJ2-3, with 12 bases fitting TRBD1. The sequenced sample consisted of PBMCs. This sequence was found in a man aged 45 to 65 in good health and CMV-seropositive. Written as DNA, the CDR3 is TGCGCCAGCAGCGGGGACAGGGGGCGGACAGATACGCAGTATTTT. This translates into CASSGDRGRTDTQYF.